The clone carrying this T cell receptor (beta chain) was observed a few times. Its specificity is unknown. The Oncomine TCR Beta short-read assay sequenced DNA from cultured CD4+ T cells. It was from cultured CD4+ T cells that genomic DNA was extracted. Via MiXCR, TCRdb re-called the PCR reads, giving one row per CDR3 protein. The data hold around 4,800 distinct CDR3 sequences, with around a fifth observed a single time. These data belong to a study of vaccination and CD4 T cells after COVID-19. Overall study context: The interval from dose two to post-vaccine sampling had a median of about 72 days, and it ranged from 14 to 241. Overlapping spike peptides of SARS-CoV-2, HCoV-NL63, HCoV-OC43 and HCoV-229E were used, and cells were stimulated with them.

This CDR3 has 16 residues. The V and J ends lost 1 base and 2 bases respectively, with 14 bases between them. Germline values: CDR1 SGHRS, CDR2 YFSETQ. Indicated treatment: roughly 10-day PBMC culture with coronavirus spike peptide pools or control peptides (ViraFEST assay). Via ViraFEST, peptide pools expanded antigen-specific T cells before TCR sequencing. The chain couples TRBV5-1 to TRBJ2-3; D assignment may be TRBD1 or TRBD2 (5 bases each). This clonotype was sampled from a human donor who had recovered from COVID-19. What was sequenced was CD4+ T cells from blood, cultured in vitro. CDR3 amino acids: CASSLSGTVITDTQYF. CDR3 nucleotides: TGCGCCAGCAGCTTGTCGGGGACGGTTATCACAGATACGCAGTATTTT.